This T cell receptor (beta chain) was documented in a study of lymphopenia after photon versus proton radiotherapy. Overall study results and limits: After the lymphocyte nadir, photon-treated repertoires showed oligoclonal expansion, especially of CD8+ Temra cells. Authors raise, but do not show, better survival with proton therapy.

TCRdb's table, derived via immunoSEQ multiplex PCR, lists solely in-frame clones and lacks some. The table records approximately 160,000 clones, about 85% of them present only once. The germline CDR1 and CDR2 sequences are SNHLY and FYNNEI. The CDR3 spans 14 residues. The V and J ends lost 5 bases and 2 bases, in that order; junction bases with no gene match: 2. Points on this clone: Its antigen is unidentified.

The source was peripheral blood, collected from a patient treated with photon-based radiotherapy. This chain uses TRBV2 with TRBJ2-7; 11 bases map to TRBD2. This TCR was recovered from a man between 45 and 60 years old with gastric cancer. This CDR3 is CASSRLAGPYEQYF. CDR3 nucleotides: TGTGCCAGCAGTCGACTAGCGGGACCCTACGAGCAGTACTTC.